One T cell receptor beta chain is described in this entry. This entry comes from a study of blood T cell repertoires in COVID-19. At the level of the study: PBMCs, B-cell-depleted T cells, or T cells were the source of the cDNA or gDNA that made up the material.

How the authors handled the data: Researchers report that nucleated cell counts were estimated from reference gene primer amplification. Generated by immunoSEQ multiplex PCR, the TCRdb table keeps only in-frame clones and is missing some. D and trimming were read from the DNA, whereas the V and J calls and clone size are those reported in that table. The table has roughly 290,000 clones, approximately 86% seen once. CDR1 is LNHDA and CDR2 is SQIVND in the germline V gene (reference sequence). V was pared by 3 bases and J by 2 bases, with 10 bases between. CDR3 length: 14 residues. Source material: peripheral blood. The sequence came from a woman in her fifties or sixties with active or convalescent COVID-19. The chain carries TRBV19 and TRBJ1-2, with D unresolved. The CDR3 spells CASSIKYLNYGYTF. The CDR3 DNA follows: TGTGCCAGTAGTATCAAGTACTTAAACTATGGCTACACCTTC.